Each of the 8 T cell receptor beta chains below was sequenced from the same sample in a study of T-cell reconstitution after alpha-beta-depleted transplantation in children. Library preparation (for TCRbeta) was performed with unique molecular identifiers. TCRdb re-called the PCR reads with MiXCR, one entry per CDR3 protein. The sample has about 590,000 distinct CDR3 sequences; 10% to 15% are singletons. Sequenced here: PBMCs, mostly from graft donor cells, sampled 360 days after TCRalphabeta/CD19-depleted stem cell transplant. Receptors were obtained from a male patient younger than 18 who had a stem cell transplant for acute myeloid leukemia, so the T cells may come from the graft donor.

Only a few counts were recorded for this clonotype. This CDR3 is CASSPKVATGRSSGANVLTF. DNA for the CDR3: TGTGCCAGCAGTCCGAAGGTGGCGACAGGTAGATCTTCTGGGGCCAACGTCCTGACTTTC. The V gene is TRBV12-3 or TRBV12-4, the J gene TRBJ2-6, with D tentatively TRBD1 (6 bases). V dropped 5 bases and J dropped 1 base, with 24 bases sitting between them. The CDR3 has 20 residues.

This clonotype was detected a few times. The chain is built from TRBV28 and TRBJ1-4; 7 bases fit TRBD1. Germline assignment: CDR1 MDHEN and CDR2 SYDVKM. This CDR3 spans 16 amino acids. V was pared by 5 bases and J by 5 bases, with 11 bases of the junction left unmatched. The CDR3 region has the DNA TGTGCCAGCAGTCCAAAAATACAGGGGAGAAATGAAAAACTGTTTTTT. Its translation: CASSPKIQGRNEKLFF.

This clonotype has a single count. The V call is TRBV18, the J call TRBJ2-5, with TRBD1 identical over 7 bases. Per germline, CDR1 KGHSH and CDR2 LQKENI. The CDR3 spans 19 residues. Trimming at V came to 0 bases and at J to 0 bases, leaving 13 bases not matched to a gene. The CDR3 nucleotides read TGTGCCAGCTCACCACCTTGGACGAAAGGGGGCTGGTACCAAGAGACCCAGTACTTC. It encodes CASSPPWTKGGWYQETQYF.

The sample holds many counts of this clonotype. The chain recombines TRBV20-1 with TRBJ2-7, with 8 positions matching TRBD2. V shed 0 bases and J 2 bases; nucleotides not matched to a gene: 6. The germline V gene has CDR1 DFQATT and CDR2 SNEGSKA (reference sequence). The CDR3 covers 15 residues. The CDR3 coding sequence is TGCAGTGCTAGAGAATGGGCACTAGCGGCCTACGAGCAGTACTTC. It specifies CSAREWALAAYEQYF.

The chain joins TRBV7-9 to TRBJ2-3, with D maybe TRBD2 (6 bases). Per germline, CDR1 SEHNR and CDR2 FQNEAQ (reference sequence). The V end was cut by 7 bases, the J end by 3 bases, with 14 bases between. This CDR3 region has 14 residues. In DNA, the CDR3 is TGTGCCAGCAATGGGGCGGGGAGTACAGATACGCAGTATTTT. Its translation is CASNGAGSTDTQYF. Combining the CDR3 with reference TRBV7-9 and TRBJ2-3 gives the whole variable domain DTGVSQNPRHKITKRGQNVTFRCDPISEHNRLYWYRQTLGQGPEFLTYFQNEAQLEKSRLLSDRFSAERPKGSFSTLEIQRTEQGDSAMYLCASNGAGSTDTQYFGPGTRLTVL.

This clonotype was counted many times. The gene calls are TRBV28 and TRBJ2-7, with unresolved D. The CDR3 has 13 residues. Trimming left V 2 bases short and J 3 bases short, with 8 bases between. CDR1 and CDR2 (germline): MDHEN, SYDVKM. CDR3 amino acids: CASSLMAVYEQYF. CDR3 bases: TGTGCCAGCAGTTTAATGGCTGTCTACGAGCAGTACTTC.

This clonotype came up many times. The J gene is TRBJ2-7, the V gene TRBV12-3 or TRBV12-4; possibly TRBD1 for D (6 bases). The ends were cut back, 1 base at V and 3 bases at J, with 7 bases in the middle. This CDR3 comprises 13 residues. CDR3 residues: CASSLVDSYEQYF. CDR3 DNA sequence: TGTGCCAGCAGTTTAGTGGACAGCTACGAGCAGTACTTC.

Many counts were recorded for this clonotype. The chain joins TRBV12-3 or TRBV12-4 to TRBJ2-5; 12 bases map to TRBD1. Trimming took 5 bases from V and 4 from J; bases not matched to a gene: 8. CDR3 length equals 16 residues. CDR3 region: CASSLAGTGGRETQYF. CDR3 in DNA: TGTGCCAGCAGTCTCGCCGGGACAGGGGGCAGAGAGACCCAGTACTTC.